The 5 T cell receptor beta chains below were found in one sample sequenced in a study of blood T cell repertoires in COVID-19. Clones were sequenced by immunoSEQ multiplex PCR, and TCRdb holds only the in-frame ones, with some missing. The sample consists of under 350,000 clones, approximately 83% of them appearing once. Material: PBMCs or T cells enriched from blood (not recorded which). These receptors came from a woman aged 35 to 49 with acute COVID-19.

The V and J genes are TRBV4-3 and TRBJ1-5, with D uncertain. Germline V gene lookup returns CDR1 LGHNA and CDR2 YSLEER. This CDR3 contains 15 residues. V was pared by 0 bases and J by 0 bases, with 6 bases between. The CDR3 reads CASSQDSASNQPQHF. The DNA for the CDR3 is TGCGCCAGCAGCCAAGACAGTGCTAGCAATCAGCCCCAGCATTTT.

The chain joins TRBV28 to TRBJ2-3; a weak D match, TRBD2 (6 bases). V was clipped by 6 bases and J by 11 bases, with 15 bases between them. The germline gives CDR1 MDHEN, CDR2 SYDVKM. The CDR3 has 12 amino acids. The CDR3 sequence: CASSTTRRGQYF. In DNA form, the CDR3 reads TGTGCCAGCAGCACGACTAGGCGGGGGCAGTATTTT. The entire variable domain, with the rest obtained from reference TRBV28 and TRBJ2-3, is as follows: DVKVTQSSRYLVKRTGEKVFLECVQDMDHENMFWYRQDPGLGLRLIYFSYDVKMKEKGDIPEGYSVSREKKERFSLILESASTNQTSMYLCASSTTRRGQYFGPGTRLTVL.

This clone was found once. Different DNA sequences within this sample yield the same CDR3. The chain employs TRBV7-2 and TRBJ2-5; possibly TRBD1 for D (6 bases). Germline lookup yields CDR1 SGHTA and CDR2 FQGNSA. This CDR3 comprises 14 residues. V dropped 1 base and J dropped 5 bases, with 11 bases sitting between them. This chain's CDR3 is CASSLGGRGETQYF. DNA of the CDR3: TGTGCCAGCAGCTTAGGCGGTAGGGGGGAGACCCAGTACTTC.

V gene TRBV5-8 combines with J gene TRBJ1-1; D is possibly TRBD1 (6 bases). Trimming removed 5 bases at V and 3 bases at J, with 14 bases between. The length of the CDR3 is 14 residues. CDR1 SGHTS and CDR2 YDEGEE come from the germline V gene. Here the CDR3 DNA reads TGTGCCAGCAGATATCAGGGGACCTACACTGAAGCTTTCTTT. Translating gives CASRYQGTYTEAFF.

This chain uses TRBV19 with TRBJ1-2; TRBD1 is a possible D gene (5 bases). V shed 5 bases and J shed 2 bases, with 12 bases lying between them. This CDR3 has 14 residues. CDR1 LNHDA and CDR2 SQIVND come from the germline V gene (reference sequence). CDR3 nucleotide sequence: TGTGCCAGTAGTCGTCCGGGGGGGAACTATGGCTACACCTTC. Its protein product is CASSRPGGNYGYTF.